This entry features one TCR beta chain sequence. This specimen belongs to a study of blood T cell repertoires in COVID-19. Produced via immunoSEQ multiplex PCR; TCRdb's table is partial and in-frame only. The sample includes almost 250,000 clones, roughly 83% of them seen just once. Looked up from germline, CDR1 is MGHRA and CDR2 is YSYEKL. The germline V and J ends were trimmed by 3 bases and 7 bases, with 10 bases remaining between them. This CDR3 comprises 14 residues. The sequence was collected from an elderly woman with COVID-19, enrolled during active disease. The chain is built from TRBV4-1 and TRBJ1-6; perhaps TRBD1 as D (5 bases). The sample comprised peripheral blood. In nucleotides, the CDR3 is TGCGCCAGCAGCCACCGTAGGGGAAATTCACCCCTCCACTTT. It codes for CASSHRRGNSPLHF.